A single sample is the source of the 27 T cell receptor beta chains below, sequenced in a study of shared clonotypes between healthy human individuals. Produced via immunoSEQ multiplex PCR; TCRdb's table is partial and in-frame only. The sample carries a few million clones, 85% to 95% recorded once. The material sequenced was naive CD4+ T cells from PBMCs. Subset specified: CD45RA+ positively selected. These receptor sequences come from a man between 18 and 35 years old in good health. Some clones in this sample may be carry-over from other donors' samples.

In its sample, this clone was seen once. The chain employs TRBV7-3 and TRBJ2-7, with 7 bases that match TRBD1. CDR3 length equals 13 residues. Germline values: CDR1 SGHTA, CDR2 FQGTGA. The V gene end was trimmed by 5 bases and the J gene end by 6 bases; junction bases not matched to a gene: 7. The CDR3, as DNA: TGTGCCAGCAGCCTCCGACAGGGAGTCGAGCAGTACTTC. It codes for CASSLRQGVEQYF. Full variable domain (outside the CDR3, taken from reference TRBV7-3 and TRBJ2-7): GAGVSQTPSNKVTEKGKYVELRCDPISGHTALYWYRQSLGQGPEFLIYFQGTGAADDSGLPNDRFFAVRPEGSVSTLKIQRTERGDSAVYLCASSLRQGVEQYFGPGTRLTVT.

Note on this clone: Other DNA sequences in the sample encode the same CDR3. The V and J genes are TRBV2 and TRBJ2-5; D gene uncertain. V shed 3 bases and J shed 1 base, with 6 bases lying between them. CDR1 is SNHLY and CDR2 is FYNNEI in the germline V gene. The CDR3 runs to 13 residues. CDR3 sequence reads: CASSEFGQETQYF. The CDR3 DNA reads TGTGCCAGCAGTGAGTTCGGCCAAGAGACCCAGTACTTC.

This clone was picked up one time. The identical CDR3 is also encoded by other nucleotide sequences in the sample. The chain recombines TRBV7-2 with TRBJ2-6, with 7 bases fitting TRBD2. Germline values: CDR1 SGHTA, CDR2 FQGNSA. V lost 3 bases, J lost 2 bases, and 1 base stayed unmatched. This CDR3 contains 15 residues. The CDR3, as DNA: TGTGCCAGCAGCTTGGGAGGGACTGGGGCCAACGTCCTGACTTTC. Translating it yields CASSLGGTGANVLTF.

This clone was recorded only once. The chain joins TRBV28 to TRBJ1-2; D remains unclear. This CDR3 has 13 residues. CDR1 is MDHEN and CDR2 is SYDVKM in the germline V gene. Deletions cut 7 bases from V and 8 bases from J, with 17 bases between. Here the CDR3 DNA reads TGTGCCAGCATGTTGTGGCAGTCCGGGGGCTACACCTTC. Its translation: CASMLWQSGGYTF.

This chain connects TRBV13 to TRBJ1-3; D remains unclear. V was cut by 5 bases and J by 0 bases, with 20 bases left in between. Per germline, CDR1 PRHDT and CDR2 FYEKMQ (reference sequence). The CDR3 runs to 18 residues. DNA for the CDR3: TGTGCCAGCAGCCCCCTCGGTCGGGCCCTAAGCTCTGGAAACACCATATATTTT. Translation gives CASSPLGRALSSGNTIYF.

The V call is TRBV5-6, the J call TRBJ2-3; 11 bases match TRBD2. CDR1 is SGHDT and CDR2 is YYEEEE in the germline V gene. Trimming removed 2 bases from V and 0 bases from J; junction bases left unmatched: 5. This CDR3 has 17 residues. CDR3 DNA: TGTGCCAGCAGCTTAGTAGCGGGAGGGACTAGCACAGATACGCAGTATTTT. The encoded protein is CASSLVAGGTSTDTQYF.

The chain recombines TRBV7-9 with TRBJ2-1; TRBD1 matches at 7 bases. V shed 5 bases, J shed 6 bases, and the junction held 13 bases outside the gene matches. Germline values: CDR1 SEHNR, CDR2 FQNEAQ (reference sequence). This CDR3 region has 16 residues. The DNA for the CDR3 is TGTGCCAGCAGCCGGGACAGTTGGGTGGTCCGCAATGAGCAGTTCTTC. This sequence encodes CASSRDSWVVRNEQFF.

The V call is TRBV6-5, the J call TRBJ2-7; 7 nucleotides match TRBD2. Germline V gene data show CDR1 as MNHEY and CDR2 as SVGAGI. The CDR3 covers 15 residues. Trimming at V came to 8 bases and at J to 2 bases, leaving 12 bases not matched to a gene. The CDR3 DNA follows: TGTGCCAGCTCCCCGGGGAGGGGACGCACCTACGAGCAGTACTTC. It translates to CASSPGRGRTYEQYF.

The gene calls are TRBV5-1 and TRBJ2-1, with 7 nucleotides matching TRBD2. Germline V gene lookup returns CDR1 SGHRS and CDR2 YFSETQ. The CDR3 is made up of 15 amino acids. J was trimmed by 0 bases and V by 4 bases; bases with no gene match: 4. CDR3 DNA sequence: TGCGCCAGCAGCGCCATAGCGGGCTCCTACAATGAGCAGTTCTTC. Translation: CASSAIAGSYNEQFF.

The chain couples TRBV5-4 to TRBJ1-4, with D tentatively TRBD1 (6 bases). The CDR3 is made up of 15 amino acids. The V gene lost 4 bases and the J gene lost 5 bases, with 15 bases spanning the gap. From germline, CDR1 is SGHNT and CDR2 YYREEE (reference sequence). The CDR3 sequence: CASSPGQYSNEKLFF. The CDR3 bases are TGTGCCAGCAGCCCCGGACAGTACTCCAATGAAAAACTGTTTTTT. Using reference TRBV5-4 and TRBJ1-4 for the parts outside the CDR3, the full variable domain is ETGVTQSPTHLIKTRGQQVTLRCSSQSGHNTVSWYQQALGQGPQFIFQYYREEENGRGNFPPRFSGLQFPNYSSELNVNALELDDSALYLCASSPGQYSNEKLFFGSGTQLSVL.

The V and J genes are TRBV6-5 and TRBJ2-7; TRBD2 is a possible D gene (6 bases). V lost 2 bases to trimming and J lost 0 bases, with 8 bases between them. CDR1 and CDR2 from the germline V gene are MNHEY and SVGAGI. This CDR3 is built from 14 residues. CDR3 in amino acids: CASSYKRASYEQYF. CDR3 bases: TGTGCCAGCAGTTACAAGCGGGCCTCCTACGAGCAGTACTTC.

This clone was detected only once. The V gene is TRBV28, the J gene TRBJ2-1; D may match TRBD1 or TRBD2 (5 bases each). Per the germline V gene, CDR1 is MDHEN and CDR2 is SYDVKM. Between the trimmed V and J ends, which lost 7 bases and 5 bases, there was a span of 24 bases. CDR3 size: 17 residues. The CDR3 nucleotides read TGTGCCAGCACCACCCTCGCCGGGACCCCCACAGACAATGAGCAGTTCTTC. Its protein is CASTTLAGTPTDNEQFF.

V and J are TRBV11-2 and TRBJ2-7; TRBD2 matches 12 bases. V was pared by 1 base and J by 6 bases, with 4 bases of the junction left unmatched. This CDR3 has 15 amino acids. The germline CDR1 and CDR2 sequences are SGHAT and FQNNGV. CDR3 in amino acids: CASSLVGLAGIEQYF. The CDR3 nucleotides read TGTGCCAGCAGCTTAGTGGGACTAGCGGGTATCGAGCAGTACTTC. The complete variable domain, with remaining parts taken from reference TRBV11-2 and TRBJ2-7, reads EAGVAQSPRYKIIEKRQSVAFWCNPISGHATLYWYQQILGQGPKLLIQFQNNGVVDDSQLPKDRFSAERLKGVDSTLKIQPAKLEDSAVYLCASSLVGLAGIEQYFGPGTRLTVT.

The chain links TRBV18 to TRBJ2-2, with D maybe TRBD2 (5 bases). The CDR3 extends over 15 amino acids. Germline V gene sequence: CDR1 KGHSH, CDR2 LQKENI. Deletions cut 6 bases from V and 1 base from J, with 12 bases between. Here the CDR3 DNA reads TGTGCCAGCTCCCGTGACGGAGGGAACACCGGGGAGCTGTTTTTT. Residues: CASSRDGGNTGELFF.

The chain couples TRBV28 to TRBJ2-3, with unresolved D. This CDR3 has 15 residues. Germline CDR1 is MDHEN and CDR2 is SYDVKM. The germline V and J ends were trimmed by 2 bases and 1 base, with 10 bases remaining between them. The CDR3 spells CASSLQAGGTDTQYF. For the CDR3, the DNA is TGTGCCAGCAGTTTACAGGCAGGAGGCACAGATACGCAGTATTTT.

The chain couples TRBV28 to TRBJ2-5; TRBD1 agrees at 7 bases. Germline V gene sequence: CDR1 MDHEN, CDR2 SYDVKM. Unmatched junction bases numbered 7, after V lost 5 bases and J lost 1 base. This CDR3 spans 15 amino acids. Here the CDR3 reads CASSTTGITQETQYF. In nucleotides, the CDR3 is TGTGCCAGCAGTACGACAGGGATCACCCAAGAGACCCAGTACTTC.

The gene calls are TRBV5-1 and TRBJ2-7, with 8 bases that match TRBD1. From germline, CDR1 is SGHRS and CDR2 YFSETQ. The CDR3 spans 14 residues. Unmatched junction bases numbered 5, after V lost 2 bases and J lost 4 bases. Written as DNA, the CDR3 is TGCGCCAGCAGCTTTCAGGGGGCCGGTTACGAGCAGTACTTC. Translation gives CASSFQGAGYEQYF.

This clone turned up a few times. The CDR3 loop reads CASSLRGYGYTF. The CDR3 DNA reads as TGTGCCAGCAGCTTAAGGGGATATGGCTACACCTTC. The V and J genes are TRBV7-9 and TRBJ1-2; tentatively, D is TRBD1 (5 bases). Germline assignment: CDR1 SEHNR and CDR2 FQNEAQ (reference sequence). The CDR3 runs 12 residues. V was cut by 2 bases and J by 5 bases, with 6 bases left in between.

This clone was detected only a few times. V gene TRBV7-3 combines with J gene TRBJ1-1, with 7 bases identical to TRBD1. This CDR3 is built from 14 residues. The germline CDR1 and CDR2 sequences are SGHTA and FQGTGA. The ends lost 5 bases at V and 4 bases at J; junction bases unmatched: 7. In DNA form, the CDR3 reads TGTGCCAGCAGCCCATCGACAGGGATCACTGAAGCTTTCTTT. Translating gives CASSPSTGITEAFF.

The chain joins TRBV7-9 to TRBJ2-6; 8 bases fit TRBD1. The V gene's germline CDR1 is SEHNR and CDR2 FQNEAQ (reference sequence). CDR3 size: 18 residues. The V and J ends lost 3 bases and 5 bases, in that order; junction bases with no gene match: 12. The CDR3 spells CASSLGDRPAGRANVLTF. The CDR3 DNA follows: TGTGCCAGCAGCTTGGGGGACAGGCCCGCTGGAAGGGCCAACGTCCTGACTTTC.

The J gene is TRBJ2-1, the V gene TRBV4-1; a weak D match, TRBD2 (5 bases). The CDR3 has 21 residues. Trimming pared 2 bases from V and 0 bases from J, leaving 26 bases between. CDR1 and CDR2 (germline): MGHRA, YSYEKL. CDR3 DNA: TGCGCCAGCAGCCAACCACCAGGACTGAATAGCCAAAGGAGCTCCTACAATGAGCAGTTCTTC. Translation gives CASSQPPGLNSQRSSYNEQFF.

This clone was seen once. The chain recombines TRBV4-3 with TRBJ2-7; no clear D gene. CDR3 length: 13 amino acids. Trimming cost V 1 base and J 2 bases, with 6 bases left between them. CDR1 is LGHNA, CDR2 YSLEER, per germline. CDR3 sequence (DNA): TGCGCCAGCAGCCAAGCCGTTACCTACGAGCAGTACTTC. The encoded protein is CASSQAVTYEQYF.

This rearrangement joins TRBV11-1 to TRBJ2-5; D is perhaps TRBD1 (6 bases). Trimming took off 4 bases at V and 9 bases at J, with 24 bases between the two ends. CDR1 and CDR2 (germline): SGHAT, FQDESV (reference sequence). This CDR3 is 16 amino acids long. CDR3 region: CASSSGALPGFRAQYF. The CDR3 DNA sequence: TGTGCCAGCAGCTCAGGGGCTCTACCGGGTTTTCGGGCCCAGTACTTC.

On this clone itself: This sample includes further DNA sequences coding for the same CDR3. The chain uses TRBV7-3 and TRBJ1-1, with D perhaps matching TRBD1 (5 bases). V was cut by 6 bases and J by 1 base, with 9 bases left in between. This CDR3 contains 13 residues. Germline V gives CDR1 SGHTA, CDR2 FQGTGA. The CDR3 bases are TGTGCCAGCAGTCTCGACAGGAACACTGAAGCTTTCTTT. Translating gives CASSLDRNTEAFF.

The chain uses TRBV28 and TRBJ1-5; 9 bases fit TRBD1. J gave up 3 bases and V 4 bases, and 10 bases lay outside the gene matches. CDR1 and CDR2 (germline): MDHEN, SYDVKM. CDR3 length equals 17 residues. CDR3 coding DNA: TGTGCCAGCAGTTCTTATGGTGGGACAGGGAACAATCAGCCCCAGCATTTT. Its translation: CASSSYGGTGNNQPQHF.

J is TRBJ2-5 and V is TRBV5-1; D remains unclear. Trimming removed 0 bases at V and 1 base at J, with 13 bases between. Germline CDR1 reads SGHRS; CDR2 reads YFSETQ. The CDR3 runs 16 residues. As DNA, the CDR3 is TGCGCCAGCAGCTTGGGCGCCACGGCAGCCCAAGAGACCCAGTACTTC. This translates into CASSLGATAAQETQYF.

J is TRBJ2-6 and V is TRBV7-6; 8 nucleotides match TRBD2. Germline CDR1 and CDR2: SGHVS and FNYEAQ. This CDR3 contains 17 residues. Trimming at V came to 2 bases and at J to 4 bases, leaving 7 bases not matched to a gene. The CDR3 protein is CASSLLGGGRGANVLTF. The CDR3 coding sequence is TGTGCCAGCAGCTTACTAGGCGGGGGGCGCGGGGCCAACGTCCTGACTTTC.